This paragraph reports one T cell receptor beta chain. The data originate from a study of blood T cell repertoires in COVID-19. Profiled with immunoSEQ multiplex PCR; TCRdb holds only in-frame clones, not every one. Among around 300,000 clones, 88% were seen once, and the ten largest hold approximately 1%. This CDR3 contains 14 residues. Germline CDR1 reads SGHAT; CDR2 reads FQNNGV. V dropped 4 bases and J dropped 1 base, with 10 bases sitting between them. The clonotype originates from a woman in her twenties or thirties who had recovered from COVID-19. The chain is built from TRBV11-2 and TRBJ1-1; D gene unclear. Material: PBMCs or T cells enriched from blood (not recorded which). The CDR3 DNA sequence: TGTGCCAGCAGCTCCGACATAAAGAACACTGAAGCTTTCTTT. The encoded protein is CASSSDIKNTEAFF.